This TCR beta chain originates from a study of T cells in Graves' hyperthyroidism and ophthalmopathy. Study details: The blood sample was taken at first diagnosis, before treatment began.

Template material for amplifying TCR beta CDR3 regions consisted of RNA transcripts. During a first-round RT-PCR of the TCR CDR3, the HTBI primer set was used. TCRdb re-called the multiplex PCR reads with MiXCR, one entry per CDR3 protein. The table shows about 500,000 distinct CDR3 sequences, with under 20% occurring only once. The CDR3 contains 18 residues. V was trimmed by 3 bases and J by 0 bases, leaving 15 bases between them. Germline CDR1 reads MGHRA; CDR2 reads YSYEKL. Study results and limitations: Also found in blood were most expanded thyroid clonotypes above 0.001.

Only a few counts were recorded for this clonotype. Its cognate antigen is unknown. Sequencing was done on a sample of blood. The TCR was taken from a woman between 18 and 29 years old with Graves' ophthalmopathy. This chain links TRBV4-1 with TRBJ2-6; tentatively, D is TRBD1 or TRBD2 (5 bases each). CDR3 sequence (DNA): TGCGCCAGCAGCCAGCCGGGACGGGAACGCTCTGGGGCCAACGTCCTGACTTTC. Residues: CASSQPGRERSGANVLTF.